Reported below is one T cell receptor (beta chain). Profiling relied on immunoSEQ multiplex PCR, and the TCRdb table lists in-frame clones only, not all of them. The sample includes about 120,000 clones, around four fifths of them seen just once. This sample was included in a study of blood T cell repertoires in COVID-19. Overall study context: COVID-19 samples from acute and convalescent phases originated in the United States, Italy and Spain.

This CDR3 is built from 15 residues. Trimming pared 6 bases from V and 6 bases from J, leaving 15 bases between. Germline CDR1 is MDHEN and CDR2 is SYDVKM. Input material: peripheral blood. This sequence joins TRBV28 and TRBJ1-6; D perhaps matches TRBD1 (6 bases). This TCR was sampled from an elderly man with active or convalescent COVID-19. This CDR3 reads CASRTGQGGNSPLHF. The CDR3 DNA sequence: TGTGCCAGCAGAACAGGGCAAGGTGGTAATTCACCCCTCCACTTT.